Listed here are 25 T cell receptor beta chains from one sample, sequenced in a study of response to subunit inactivated influenza vaccine. TCRdb reanalysed the RT-PCR reads using MiXCR and keeps one entry per CDR3 protein. The sample records about 650,000 distinct CDR3 sequences, approximately 14% being singletons. Sample: PBMCs from blood, taken 12 days after vaccination. The receptors originated from a man aged 45 to 65 who received an inactivated influenza vaccine.

V is TRBV5-1 and J is TRBJ2-7, with D unresolved. CDR1 and CDR2 from the germline V gene are SGHRS and YFSETQ. Trimming took off 5 bases at V and 6 bases at J, with 15 bases between the two ends. The CDR3 is made up of 13 amino acids. The CDR3 DNA reads as TGCGCCAGCAGACCCTCTGACGGCGGCGAGCAGTACTTC. This gives the protein CASRPSDGGEQYF.

The gene calls are TRBV7-9 and TRBJ2-7, with TRBD2 matching 7 bases. The CDR3 is 14 residues long. The V and J ends lost 5 bases and 6 bases, in that order; junction bases with no gene match: 10. The germline V gene encodes CDR1 SEHNR and CDR2 FQNEAQ (reference sequence). As DNA, the CDR3 is TGTGCCAGCAGCAGAGGGGAGGGCCTTAGCGAGCAGTACTTC. Protein product: CASSRGEGLSEQYF.

This rearrangement joins TRBV20-1 to TRBJ2-2, with D unclear. The CDR3 is 14 residues long. Germline CDR1 DFQATT, CDR2 SNEGSKA (reference sequence). The V end was cut by 5 bases, the J end by 2 bases, with 12 bases between. The CDR3 coding sequence is TGCAGTGCTTCTACTACCCTTAACACCGGGGAGCTGTTTTTT. Translated, it gives CSASTTLNTGELFF.

The sample holds a few counts of this clonotype. The V gene is TRBV19, the J gene TRBJ1-2; D may be TRBD1 (5 bases). V dropped 3 bases and J dropped 3 bases, with 11 bases sitting between them. The CDR3 runs to 14 residues. From germline, CDR1 is LNHDA and CDR2 SQIVND (reference sequence). CDR3 nucleotides: TGTGCCAGTAGTATCGCAGGGCTCGACTATGGCTACACCTTC. This sequence encodes CASSIAGLDYGYTF.

V is TRBV12-3 or TRBV12-4 and J is TRBJ1-3; weak D call: TRBD1 (5 bases). The germline V and J ends were trimmed by 7 bases and 2 bases, with 18 bases remaining between them. The CDR3 runs to 16 residues. CDR3 sequence: CASTPGAGSPGNTIYF. The DNA for the CDR3 is TGTGCCAGCACCCCCGGGGCGGGGAGCCCTGGAAACACCATATATTTT.

V is TRBV5-1 and J is TRBJ2-7; a weak D match, TRBD2 (5 bases). The CDR3 is 15 amino acids. CDR1 is SGHRS and CDR2 is YFSETQ in the germline V gene. Trimming took 5 bases from V and 0 from J, leaving 15 bases between them. CDR3 residues: CASRLLRETSYEQYF. CDR3 DNA: TGCGCCAGCAGACTCCTGAGGGAAACCTCCTACGAGCAGTACTTC.

This chain connects TRBV5-1 to TRBJ2-2; D possibly corresponds to TRBD1 (6 bases). Looked up from germline, CDR1 is SGHRS and CDR2 is YFSETQ. The germline V and J ends were trimmed by 7 bases and 3 bases, with 13 bases remaining between them. CDR3 length: 14 residues. In DNA, the CDR3 is TGCGCCAGCCGTAGCAGGGGACACACCGGGGAGCTGTTTTTT. Its translation: CASRSRGHTGELFF. Filled out from reference TRBV5-1 and TRBJ2-2, the complete variable domain reads KAGVTQTPRYLIKTRGQQVTLSCSPISGHRSVSWYQQTPGQGLQFLFEYFSETQRNKGNFPGRFSGRQFSNSRSEMNVSTLELGDSALYLCASRSRGHTGELFFGEGSRLTVL.

The table lists this clonotype with a few counts. The V gene is TRBV19, the J gene TRBJ2-7, with 9 bases fitting TRBD2. Trimming at V came to 9 bases and at J to 5 bases, leaving 14 bases not matched to a gene. The germline gives CDR1 LNHDA, CDR2 SQIVND (reference sequence). This CDR3 is 15 amino acids long. CDR3 sequence: CASLRRGGSWNEQYF. CDR3 nucleotide sequence: TGTGCCAGCCTCCGGCGGGGGGGTTCTTGGAACGAGCAGTACTTC.

Points on this clonotype: One end of the junction varies from germline; a read error may be responsible. This chain links TRBV11-2 with TRBJ2-3; the D is unclear. Germline lookup yields CDR1 SGHAT and CDR2 FQNNGV. The CDR3 has 13 residues. CDR3 in amino acids: CASSHYQADTQYF. CDR3 nucleotide sequence: TGTGCTAGCAGCCACTACCAGGCAGATACGCAGTATTTT.

V gene TRBV4-2 combines with J gene TRBJ2-1; D gene unclear. CDR3 size: 14 residues. V was pared by 4 bases and J by 5 bases, with 12 bases between. CDR1 and CDR2 from the germline V gene are LGHNA and YNFKEQ. The CDR3 DNA is TGTGCCAGCAGCCGGGTCGGACCTCACAATGAGCAGTTCTTC. Its translation: CASSRVGPHNEQFF.

The genes are TRBV12-3 or TRBV12-4 and TRBJ1-6; D call uncertain. The CDR3 is 14 amino acids. The germline V and J ends were trimmed by 6 bases and 8 bases, with 14 bases remaining between them. CDR3 coding DNA: TGTGCCAGCAGCCCGGGCCTCGGGGATTCACCCCTCCACTTT. Its protein is CASSPGLGDSPLHF.

The chain joins TRBV2 to TRBJ2-1; D is undetermined. This CDR3 region has 12 residues. Trimming cost V 7 bases and J 9 bases, with 13 bases left between them. Germline CDR1 is SNHLY and CDR2 is FYNNEI. The CDR3 loop reads CASTGEVGEQFF. The CDR3 DNA reads as TGTGCCAGCACTGGAGAGGTCGGTGAGCAGTTCTTC.

This clonotype was detected a few times. The chain carries TRBV27 and TRBJ1-5, with D unclear. This CDR3 spans 13 amino acids. From germline, CDR1 is MNHEY and CDR2 SMNVEV (reference sequence). Trimming cost V 9 bases and J 2 bases, with 11 bases left between them. Here the CDR3 DNA reads TGTGCCAGGTGGAGGGAAGGCAATCAGCCCCAGCATTTT. Residues: CARWREGNQPQHF.

V is TRBV2 and J is TRBJ2-1; D is unclear. The CDR3 has 14 amino acids. CDR1 is SNHLY and CDR2 is FYNNEI in the germline V gene. Trimming took 8 bases from V and 7 from J, leaving 18 bases between them. This CDR3 is CASPSQRVLNEQFF. For the CDR3, the DNA is TGTGCCAGCCCCTCCCAAAGGGTCCTGAATGAGCAGTTCTTC. The variable domain in full, completed from reference TRBV2 and TRBJ2-1, reads EPEVTQTPSHQVTQMGQEVILRCVPISNHLYFYWYRQILGQKVEFLVSFYNNEISEKSEIFDDQFSVERPDGSNFTLKIRSTKLEDSAMYFCASPSQRVLNEQFFGPGTRLTVL.

The V and J genes are TRBV5-1 and TRBJ2-3; the match to TRBD2 covers 9 bases. CDR3 length: 17 residues. Germline loops: CDR1 SGHRS, CDR2 YFSETQ. The trim removed 0 bases at V and 2 bases at J, leaving 7 bases unmatched. The CDR3 loop reads CASSLAVAGAITDTQYF. DNA of the CDR3: TGCGCCAGCAGCTTGGCCGTAGCGGGGGCGATCACAGATACGCAGTATTTT.

This clonotype was observed a few times. The chain links TRBV12-3 or TRBV12-4 to TRBJ2-5; TRBD1 aligns across 11 bases. This CDR3 has 15 amino acids. V trimming: 3 bases; J trimming: 5 bases; junction bases outside the gene matches: 5. The CDR3 DNA is TGTGCCAGCAGTTTCCGGACAGGGGGCGGTGAGACCCAGTACTTC. Its protein product is CASSFRTGGGETQYF.

In its sample, this clonotype was seen many times. The CDR3 loop is CASSLVPYAEAFF. In nucleotides, the CDR3 is TGTGCCAGCAGCTTGGTTCCTTACGCTGAAGCTTTCTTT. The chain joins TRBV5-5 to TRBJ1-1; D unresolved. Trimming took 0 bases from V and 6 from J, leaving 9 bases between them. This CDR3 spans 13 amino acids. Germline V gives CDR1 SGHKS, CDR2 YYEKEE (reference sequence).

The chain uses TRBV3-1 and TRBJ2-3; TRBD2 aligns across 12 bases. Looked up from germline, CDR1 is LGHDT and CDR2 is YNNKEL (reference sequence). V shed 1 base and J 5 bases; nucleotides not matched to a gene: 4. The CDR3 has 16 amino acids. The chain's CDR3 is CASSQVLAGGIDTQYF. CDR3 in DNA: TGTGCCAGCAGCCAAGTTCTAGCGGGAGGGATAGATACGCAGTATTTT.

The CDR3, as DNA: TGTGCCAGCAGCCTTCGGGGGGGACAGCCCCAGCATTTT. Amino acid sequence: CASSLRGGQPQHF. This chain connects TRBV12-3 or TRBV12-4 to TRBJ1-5, with TRBD1 as a possible D gene (5 bases). Trimming took 6 bases from V and 7 from J, leaving 13 bases between them. The CDR3 consists of 13 residues.

The rearrangement joins TRBV5-1 to TRBJ2-2; D may be TRBD2 (5 bases). CDR1 SGHRS and CDR2 YFSETQ come from the germline V gene. The V end was cut by 0 bases, the J end by 1 base, with 10 bases between. The CDR3 loop spans 16 amino acids. Here the CDR3 DNA reads TGCGCCAGCAGCTTGGGAGGTAGCGTGAACACCGGGGAGCTGTTTTTT. Translating it yields CASSLGGSVNTGELFF.

By sample share, this clonotype is medium-sized. J is TRBJ2-1 and V is TRBV4-3, with D uncertain. Germline CDR1 reads LGHNA; CDR2 reads YSLEER. The CDR3 loop spans 14 amino acids. Trimming removed 1 base from V and 3 bases from J, with 7 bases in between. CDR3 in amino acids: CASSQGLFYNEQFF. In DNA form, the CDR3 reads TGCGCCAGCAGCCAAGGTCTTTTCTACAATGAGCAGTTCTTC.

J is TRBJ1-2 and V is TRBV6-5; D is perhaps TRBD1 (6 bases). Trimming removed 4 bases at V and 3 bases at J, with 12 bases between. Germline CDR1 MNHEY, CDR2 SVGAGI. The CDR3 extends over 14 amino acids. The CDR3 bases are TGTGCCAGCAGTTCTACAGGGTCGCACTATGGCTACACCTTC. Translating gives CASSSTGSHYGYTF.

This clonotype was counted only a few times. The chain recombines TRBV7-9 with TRBJ1-1; D is ambiguous. With 5 bases removed from V and 8 bases from J, the gap between germline ends came to 12 bases. This CDR3 has 12 amino acids. The germline gives CDR1 SEHNR, CDR2 FQNEAQ (reference sequence). The CDR3 reads CASSPLILEAFF. Written as DNA, the CDR3 is TGTGCCAGCAGCCCGCTCATTCTAGAAGCTTTCTTT.

This clonotype has only a few counts. V and J are TRBV15 and TRBJ2-7, with TRBD1 identical over 10 bases. CDR1 is LNHNV and CDR2 is YYDKDF in the germline V gene (reference sequence). This CDR3 spans 15 amino acids. The ends lost 3 bases at V and 3 bases at J; junction bases unmatched: 5. CDR3 in DNA: TGTGCCACCAGCAGGTACCGGGACAGGGGCTACGAGCAGTACTTC. Protein sequence: CATSRYRDRGYEQYF.

The gene calls are TRBV28 and TRBJ1-1, with 8 positions matching TRBD1. The germline V gene has CDR1 MDHEN and CDR2 SYDVKM. Trimming at V came to 7 bases and at J to 6 bases, leaving 7 bases not matched to a gene. This CDR3 comprises 13 residues. DNA for the CDR3: TGTGCCAGCATAGGACAGGGAAGGTCTGAAGCTTTCTTT. It yields the protein CASIGQGRSEAFF.